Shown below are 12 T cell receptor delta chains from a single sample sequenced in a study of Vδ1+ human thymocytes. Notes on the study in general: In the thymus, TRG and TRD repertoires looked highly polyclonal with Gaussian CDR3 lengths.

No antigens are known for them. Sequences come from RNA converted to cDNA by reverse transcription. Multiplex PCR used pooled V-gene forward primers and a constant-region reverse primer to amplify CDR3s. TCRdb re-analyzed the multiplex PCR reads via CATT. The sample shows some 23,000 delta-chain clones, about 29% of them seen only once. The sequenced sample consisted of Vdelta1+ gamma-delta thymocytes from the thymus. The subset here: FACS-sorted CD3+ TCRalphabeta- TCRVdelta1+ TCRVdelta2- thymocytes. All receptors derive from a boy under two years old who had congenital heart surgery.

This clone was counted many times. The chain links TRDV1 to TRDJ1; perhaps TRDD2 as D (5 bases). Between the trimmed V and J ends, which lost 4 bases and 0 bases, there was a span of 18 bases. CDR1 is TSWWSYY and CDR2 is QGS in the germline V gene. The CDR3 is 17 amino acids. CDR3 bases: TGTGCTCTTGGGGGCCACCCCTTCTACGGTTACACCGATAAACTCATCTTT. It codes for CALGGHPFYGYTDKLIF.

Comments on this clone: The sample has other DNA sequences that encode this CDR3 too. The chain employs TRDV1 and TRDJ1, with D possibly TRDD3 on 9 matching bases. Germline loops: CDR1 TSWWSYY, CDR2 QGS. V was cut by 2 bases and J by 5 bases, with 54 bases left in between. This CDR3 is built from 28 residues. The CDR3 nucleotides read TGTGCTCTTGGGGAAAAATCATGGCTGGAGTGGGCCTTCCTAGACGCGGGCGACTGGGGGACCCCCCGGGATAAACTCATCTTT. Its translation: CALGEKSWLEWAFLDAGDWGTPRDKLIF.

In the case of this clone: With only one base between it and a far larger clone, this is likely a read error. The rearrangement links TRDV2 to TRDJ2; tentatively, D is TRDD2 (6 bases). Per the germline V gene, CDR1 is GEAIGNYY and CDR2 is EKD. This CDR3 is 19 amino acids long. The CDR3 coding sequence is TGTGCCCGTGACCCTACTTACCTTCCCCGACCCCATTTGACAGCACAACTCTTCTTT. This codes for CARDPTYLPRPHLTAQLFF.

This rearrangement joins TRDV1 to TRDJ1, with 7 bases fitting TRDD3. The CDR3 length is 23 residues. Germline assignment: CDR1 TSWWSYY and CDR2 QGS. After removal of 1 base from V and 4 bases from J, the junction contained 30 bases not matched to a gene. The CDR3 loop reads CALGERRGVLLTGVPKGGDKLIF. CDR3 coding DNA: TGTGCTCTTGGGGAACGGCGCGGGGTCCTTCTTACTGGGGTCCCTAAGGGGGGCGATAAACTCATCTTT.

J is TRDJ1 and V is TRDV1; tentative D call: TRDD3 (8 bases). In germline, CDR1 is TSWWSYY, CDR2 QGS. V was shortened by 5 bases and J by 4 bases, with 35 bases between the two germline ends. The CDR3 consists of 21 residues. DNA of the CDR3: TGTGCTCTTGGGCATCCCCTCCCTTCCTTACATGGGTGGGGGATCGGCGATAAACTCATCTTT. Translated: CALGHPLPSLHGWGIGDKLIF.

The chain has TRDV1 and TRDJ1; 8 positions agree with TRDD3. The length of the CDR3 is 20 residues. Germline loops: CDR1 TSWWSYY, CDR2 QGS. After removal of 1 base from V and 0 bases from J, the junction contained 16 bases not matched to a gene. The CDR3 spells CALGEPRPYLGELYTDKLIF. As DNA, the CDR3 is TGTGCTCTTGGGGAACCGCGGCCCTATCTGGGGGAGCTGTACACCGATAAACTCATCTTT.

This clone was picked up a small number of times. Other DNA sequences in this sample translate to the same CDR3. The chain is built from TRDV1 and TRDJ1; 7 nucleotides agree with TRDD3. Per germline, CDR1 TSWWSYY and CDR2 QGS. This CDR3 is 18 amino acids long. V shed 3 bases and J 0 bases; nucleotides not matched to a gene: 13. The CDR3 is CALGDIGGYDLYTDKLIF. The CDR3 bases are TGTGCTCTTGGGGACATCGGAGGATACGACCTATACACCGATAAACTCATCTTT.

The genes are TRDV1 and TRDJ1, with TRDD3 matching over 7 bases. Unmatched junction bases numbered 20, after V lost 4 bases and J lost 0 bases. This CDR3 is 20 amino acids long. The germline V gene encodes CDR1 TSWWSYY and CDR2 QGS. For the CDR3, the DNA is TGTGCTCTTGGGGGTCGTCCGAAACTGTCTGGGGGGGTGTACACCGATAAACTCATCTTT. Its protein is CALGGRPKLSGGVYTDKLIF.

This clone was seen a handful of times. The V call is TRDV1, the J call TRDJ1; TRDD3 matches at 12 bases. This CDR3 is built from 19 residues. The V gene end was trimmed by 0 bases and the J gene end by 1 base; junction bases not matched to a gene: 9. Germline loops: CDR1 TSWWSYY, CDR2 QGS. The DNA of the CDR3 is TGTGCTCTTGGGGAACTTCCTTTTACTGGGGGATACATCACCGATAAACTCATCTTT. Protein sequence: CALGELPFTGGYITDKLIF.

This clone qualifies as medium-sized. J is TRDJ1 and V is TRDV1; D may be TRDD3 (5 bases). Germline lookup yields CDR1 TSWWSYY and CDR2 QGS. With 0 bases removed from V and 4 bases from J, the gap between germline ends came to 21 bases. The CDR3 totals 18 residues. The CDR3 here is CALGELGPGAPWGDKLIF. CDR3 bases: TGTGCTCTTGGGGAACTCGGTCCGGGGGCGCCATGGGGCGATAAACTCATCTTT.

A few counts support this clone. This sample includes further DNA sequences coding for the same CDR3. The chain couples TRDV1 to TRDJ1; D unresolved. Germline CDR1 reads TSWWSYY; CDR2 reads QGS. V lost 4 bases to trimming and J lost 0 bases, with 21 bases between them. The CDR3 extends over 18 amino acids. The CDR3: CALGVHVPSTPYTDKLIF. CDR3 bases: TGTGCTCTTGGGGTCCACGTCCCCTCTACTCCGTACACCGATAAACTCATCTTT.

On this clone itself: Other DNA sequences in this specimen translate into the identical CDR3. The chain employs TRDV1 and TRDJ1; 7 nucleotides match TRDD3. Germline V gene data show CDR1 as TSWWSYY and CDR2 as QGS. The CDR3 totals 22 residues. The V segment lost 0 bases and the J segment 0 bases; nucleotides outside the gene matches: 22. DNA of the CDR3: TGTGCTCTTGGGGAACTACCAGAATCCAGACTGGGGATTCCCTGGTACACCGATAAACTCATCTTT. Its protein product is CALGELPESRLGIPWYTDKLIF.